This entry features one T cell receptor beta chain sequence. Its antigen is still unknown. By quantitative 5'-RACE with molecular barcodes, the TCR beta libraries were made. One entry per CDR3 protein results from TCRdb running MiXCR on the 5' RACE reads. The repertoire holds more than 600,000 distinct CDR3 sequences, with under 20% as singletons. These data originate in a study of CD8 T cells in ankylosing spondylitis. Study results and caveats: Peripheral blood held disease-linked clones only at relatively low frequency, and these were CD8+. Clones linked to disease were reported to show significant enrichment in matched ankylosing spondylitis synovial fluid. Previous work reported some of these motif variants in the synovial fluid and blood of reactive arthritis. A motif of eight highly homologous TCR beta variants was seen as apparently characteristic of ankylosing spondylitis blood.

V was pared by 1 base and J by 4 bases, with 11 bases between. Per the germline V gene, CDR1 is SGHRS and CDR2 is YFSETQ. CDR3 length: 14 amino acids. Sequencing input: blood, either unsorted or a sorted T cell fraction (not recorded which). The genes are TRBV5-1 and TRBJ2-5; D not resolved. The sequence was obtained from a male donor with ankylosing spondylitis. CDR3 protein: CASSLTPPPETQYF. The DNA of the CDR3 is TGCGCCAGCAGCTTGACCCCGCCTCCAGAGACCCAGTACTTC.